This T cell receptor beta chain was identified during a study of blood T cell repertoires in COVID-19. Study details: PBMCs, B-cell-depleted T cells, or T cells were the source of the cDNA or gDNA that made up the material.

The CDR3 extends over 15 amino acids. V lost 6 bases to trimming and J lost 9 bases; unmatched junction nucleotides: 11. The V gene's germline CDR1 is MNHEY and CDR2 SVGEGT. Profiling relied on immunoSEQ multiplex PCR, and the TCRdb table lists in-frame clones only, not all of them. The sample records 350,000 to 450,000 clones, roughly 90% being singletons. This clone turned up a few times. Sequencing was done on a sample of peripheral blood. This TCR was recovered from a woman aged 60-70 years with COVID-19, enrolled during active disease. The chain couples TRBV6-2 or TRBV6-3 to TRBJ2-1; 10 nucleotides agree with TRBD2. The CDR3 sequence: CASSKRGGKWSEQFF. The CDR3, as DNA: TGTGCCAGCAGCAAGCGGGGGGGCAAGTGGAGTGAGCAGTTCTTC.